The clone carrying this T cell receptor (beta chain) was recorded a few times. Its antigen is unidentified. With the library built for alpha chains, this beta chain is off target and its frequency is not meaningful. TCRdb ran MiXCR on the 5' RACE reads and lists one entry per CDR3 protein. Seen here are thousands of distinct CDR3 sequences, about 14% observed once, and the top ten hold more than 9%. The CDR3 has 16 residues. Between the trimmed V and J ends, which lost 5 bases and 3 bases, there was a span of 17 bases. CDR1 and CDR2 (germline): MDHEN, SYDVKM. The entry originates in a study of spatial heterogeneity in lung cancer. For the study at large: In tumor regions TCR transcript counts correlated strongly with a matched bulk RNA-seq T cell module score. Study-level points and caveats: Expanded alpha and beta TCR counts within tumors tracked tumor mutation counts.

Time point of the sample: sample taken at primary tumor resection. Material for sequencing was whole RNA from tumor, nontumor lung or frozen PBMC, left unsorted. This specimen was lung tumor tissue, taken at surgery. This chain connects TRBV28 to TRBJ2-4; D tentatively fits TRBD1 or TRBD2 (5 bases each). The sequence was collected from a male donor with early-stage non-small cell lung cancer. The CDR3 protein is CASSPGTDSVKNIQYF. The CDR3 DNA sequence: TGTGCCAGCAGTCCCGGGACGGACTCCGTCAAAAACATTCAGTACTTC.